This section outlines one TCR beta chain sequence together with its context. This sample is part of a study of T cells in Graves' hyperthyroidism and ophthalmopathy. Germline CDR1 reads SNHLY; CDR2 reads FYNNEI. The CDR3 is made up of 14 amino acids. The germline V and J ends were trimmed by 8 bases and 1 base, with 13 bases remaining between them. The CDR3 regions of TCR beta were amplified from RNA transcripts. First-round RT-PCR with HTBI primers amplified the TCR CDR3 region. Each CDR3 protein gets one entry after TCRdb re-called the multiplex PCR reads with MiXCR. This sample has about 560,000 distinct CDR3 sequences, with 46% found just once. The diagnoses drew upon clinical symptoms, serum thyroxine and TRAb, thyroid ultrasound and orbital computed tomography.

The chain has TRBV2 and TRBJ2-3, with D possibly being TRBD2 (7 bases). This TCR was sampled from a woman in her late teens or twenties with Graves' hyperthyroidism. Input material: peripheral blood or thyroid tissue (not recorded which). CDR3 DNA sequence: TGTGCCAGCGGGGAGGGACATCGCACAGATACGCAGTATTTT. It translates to CASGEGHRTDTQYF.